The next 11 T cell receptor beta chains were all read from a single sample in a study of blood T cell repertoires in COVID-19. The data were produced by immunoSEQ multiplex PCR, yet TCRdb's version contains in-frame clones alone and is incomplete. This sample carries 250,000 to 350,000 clones, approximately 86% of them seen once, and the ten largest clones take 0.85% to 0.9%. Sequencing was carried out using peripheral blood. All receptors derive from a human donor with COVID-19, enrolled during active disease. The donor label of this sample is uncertain.

The CDR3 DNA follows: TGTGCCAGCAAGACAGGGGGTCATGGCTACACCTTC. Amino acid sequence: CASKTGGHGYTF. This rearrangement joins TRBV27 to TRBJ1-2, with 9 bases matching TRBD1. V dropped 7 bases and J dropped 6; count of bases not matched to a gene: 3. The CDR3 length is 12 residues. The germline V gene has CDR1 MNHEY and CDR2 SMNVEV (reference sequence).

The chain employs TRBV2 and TRBJ1-6, with 10 positions matching TRBD1. Trimming removed 6 bases from V and 8 bases from J; junction bases left unmatched: 4. This CDR3 is built from 14 residues. Germline V gives CDR1 SNHLY, CDR2 FYNNEI. The CDR3 DNA follows: TGTGCCAGCAGAGGACAGGGGGTATATTCACCCCTCCACTTT. Protein: CASRGQGVYSPLHF.

The chain carries TRBV28 and TRBJ2-7; 8 positions agree with TRBD2. The CDR3 contains 14 residues. With V trimmed by 1 base and J by 8 bases, 7 bases remained unmatched. The germline V gene has CDR1 MDHEN and CDR2 SYDVKM. Here the CDR3 reads CASSLSSRGGKQYF. In DNA form, the CDR3 reads TGTGCCAGCAGTTTATCCAGCCGGGGGGGGAAGCAGTACTTC.

This rearrangement joins TRBV5-1 to TRBJ2-1; 9 positions agree with TRBD2. The CDR3 has 15 amino acids. Germline V gene lookup returns CDR1 SGHRS and CDR2 YFSETQ. With 4 bases clipped from V and 4 bases from J, the junction kept 6 bases outside the gene matches. The CDR3 here is CASSQGTSRYNEQFF. DNA for the CDR3: TGCGCCAGCAGCCAGGGGACTAGCAGATACAATGAGCAGTTCTTC.

This sequence joins TRBV27 and TRBJ1-2; tentatively, D is TRBD1 (5 bases). This CDR3 is 15 amino acids long. Germline-derived CDR1 and CDR2 are MNHEY and SMNVEV (reference sequence). Trimming took 3 bases from V and 7 from J, leaving 18 bases between them. CDR3 sequence (DNA): TGTGCCAGCAGTTTCACCACAATAAGGGGAGGTGGCTACACCTTC. Its translation is CASSFTTIRGGGYTF.

This chain uses TRBV2 with TRBJ1-2; 9 bases line up with TRBD1. The CDR3 is made up of 14 amino acids. Germline values: CDR1 SNHLY, CDR2 FYNNEI. V shed 4 bases and J 8 bases; nucleotides not matched to a gene: 8. In nucleotides, the CDR3 is TGTGCCAGCAGTGTCGGGGACAGGGTTGACGGCTACACCTTC. Amino acid sequence: CASSVGDRVDGYTF.

This chain links TRBV18 with TRBJ2-2; 9 bases line up with TRBD2. V lost 3 bases and J lost 0; bases outside the gene matches: 14. This CDR3 has 20 residues. The germline V gene has CDR1 KGHSH and CDR2 LQKENI. CDR3 bases: TGTGCCAGCTCACCGGGGGGTCGAATTAGCGGGAGACCGAACACCGGGGAGCTGTTTTTT. Translated: CASSPGGRISGRPNTGELFF.

This clone has just a few counts. The rearrangement links TRBV30 to TRBJ1-1; D gene unclear. The germline gives CDR1 GTSNPN, CDR2 SVGIG (reference sequence). This CDR3 comprises 13 residues. The V gene lost 0 bases and the J gene lost 1 base, with 6 bases spanning the gap. As DNA, the CDR3 is TGTGCCTGGAGTGTAAGACAGAACACTGAAGCTTTCTTT. This encodes CAWSVRQNTEAFF. Combining the CDR3 with reference TRBV30 and TRBJ1-1 gives the whole variable domain SQTIHQWPATLVQPVGSPLSLECTVEGTSNPNLYWYRQAAGRGLQLLFYSVGIGQISSEVPQNLSASRPQDRQFILSSKKLLLSDSGFYLCAWSVRQNTEAFFGQGTRLTVV.

V gene TRBV4-1 combines with J gene TRBJ2-1, with TRBD2 matching over 9 bases. The V gene end was trimmed by 2 bases and the J gene end by 6 bases; junction bases not matched to a gene: 8. Per the germline V gene, CDR1 is MGHRA and CDR2 is YSYEKL. The CDR3 length is 16 residues. The CDR3 region is CASSQSGTSITNEQFF. The CDR3 bases are TGCGCCAGCAGCCAAAGTGGGACTAGCATTACCAATGAGCAGTTCTTC.

This clone was counted many times. The V call is TRBV4-1, the J call TRBJ2-7, with 7 nucleotides matching TRBD2. V shed 2 bases, J shed 3 bases, and the junction held 10 bases outside the gene matches. Germline CDR1 is MGHRA and CDR2 is YSYEKL. The length of the CDR3 is 16 residues. For the CDR3, the DNA is TGCGCCAGCAGCCAACATGGGGGGGAATCCGGCTACGAGCAGTACTTC. Translating it yields CASSQHGGESGYEQYF.

This rearrangement joins TRBV2 to TRBJ1-4, with 10 bases lining up with TRBD1. Germline V lookup: CDR1 SNHLY, CDR2 FYNNEI. Germline trimming cut 6 bases from V and 2 bases from J; bases unmatched to any gene: 6. This CDR3 region has 16 residues. CDR3 region: CASSRDRGVTNEKLFF. The CDR3, as DNA: TGTGCCAGCAGCCGGGACAGGGGTGTCACTAATGAAAAACTGTTTTTT.